Reported below is one TCR beta chain. Its antigen is not identified. This sample was taken from a study of response to subunit inactivated influenza vaccine. General observations from the study: Each seasonal influenza vaccination recruits few new T cells, the authors suggested.

V was pared by 3 bases and J by 0 bases, with 7 bases between. The CDR3 spans 14 residues. TCRdb reprocessed the RT-PCR reads via MiXCR and lists one record per CDR3 protein. The sample lists 750,000 to 850,000 distinct CDR3 sequences, less than 20% occurring once. The clonotype originates from a man between 45 and 60 years old who received an inactivated influenza vaccine. The sample here was PBMCs from blood, taken 4 to 6 days after vaccination. The rearrangement joins TRBV12-3 or TRBV12-4 to TRBJ2-3; D is possibly TRBD2 (5 bases). CDR3 DNA sequence: TGTGCCAGCAGTTTCAGGAGGAGCACAGATACGCAGTATTTT. This codes for CASSFRRSTDTQYF.